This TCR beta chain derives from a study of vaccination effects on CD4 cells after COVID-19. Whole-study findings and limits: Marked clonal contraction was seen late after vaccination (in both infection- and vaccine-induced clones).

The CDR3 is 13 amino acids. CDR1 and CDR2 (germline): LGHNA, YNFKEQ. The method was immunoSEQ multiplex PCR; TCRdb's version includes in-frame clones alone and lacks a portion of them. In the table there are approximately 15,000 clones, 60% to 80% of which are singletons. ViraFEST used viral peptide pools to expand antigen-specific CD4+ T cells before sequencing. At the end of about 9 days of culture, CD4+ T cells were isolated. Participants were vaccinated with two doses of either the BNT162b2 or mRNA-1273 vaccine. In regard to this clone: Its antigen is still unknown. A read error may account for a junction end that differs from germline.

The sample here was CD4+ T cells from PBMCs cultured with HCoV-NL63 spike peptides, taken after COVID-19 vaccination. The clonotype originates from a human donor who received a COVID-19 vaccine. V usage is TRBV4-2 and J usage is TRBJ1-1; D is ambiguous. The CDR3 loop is CASSQDRRAEPRF. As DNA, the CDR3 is TGTGCCAGCAGCCAAGATAGGAGGGCAGAACCACGATTT.